Below are 16 T cell receptor beta chains sequenced from a single sample in a study of cytomegalovirus exposure and HLA in healthy donors. Use of 60 Vbeta and 13 Jbeta primers characterized the PCR. Data came from immunoSEQ multiplex PCR; TCRdb stores just in-frame clones and leaves some out. The sample carries about 220,000 clones, 60% to 80% recorded once. Sequenced sample: PBMCs. These TCRs come from a woman aged 25 to 39 in good health and CMV-seronegative.

This clone was found once. The rearrangement links TRBV2 to TRBJ1-1, with D possibly matching TRBD1 (5 bases). Germline CDR1 SNHLY, CDR2 FYNNEI. V lost 6 bases to trimming and J lost 0 bases, with 8 bases between them. This CDR3 is built from 13 residues. This CDR3 reads CASRDTVNTEAFF. The CDR3 DNA reads as TGTGCCAGCAGGGACACCGTGAACACTGAAGCTTTCTTT.

The count of this clone is one. The chain is built from TRBV27 and TRBJ2-2, with D hard to call. Trimming cost V 0 bases and J 5 bases, with 7 bases left between them. CDR1 and CDR2 from the germline V gene are MNHEY and SMNVEV (reference sequence). The CDR3 is 14 amino acids. CDR3 region: CASSLSRRTGELFF. The CDR3 bases are TGTGCCAGCAGTTTATCGAGGAGAACCGGGGAGCTGTTTTTT.

V is TRBV7-9 and J is TRBJ2-3, with a weak D call TRBD2 (5 bases). The CDR3 runs to 18 residues. Germline V gives CDR1 SEHNR, CDR2 FQNEAQ (reference sequence). The V end lost 3 bases, the J end lost 0 bases, and 19 bases lay between the germline ends. CDR3 protein: CASSFLAPYPTSTDTQYF. CDR3 nucleotide sequence: TGTGCCAGCAGCTTTCTAGCACCTTACCCCACTAGCACAGATACGCAGTATTTT.

The chain is built from TRBV23-1 and TRBJ1-5, with D tentatively TRBD1 (6 bases). TRBV23-1 counts as an open reading frame of uncertain function. CDR3 size: 21 residues. The ends were cut back, 7 bases at V and 1 base at J, with 32 bases in the middle. CDR3 loop: CASTRRGGGTARDRSNQPQHF. The CDR3 DNA reads as TGCGCCAGCACCCGTAGGGGGGGTGGGACCGCCCGGGATAGGAGCAATCAGCCCCAGCATTTT.

The chain combines TRBV18 with TRBJ1-3, with 7 bases identical to TRBD1. Germline V gene data show CDR1 as KGHSH and CDR2 as LQKENI. J lost 3 bases, V lost 0 bases, and 5 bases had no gene match. The CDR3 is made up of 16 amino acids. DNA for the CDR3: TGTGCCAGCTCACCACCCCCGGGACAGCTTGGAAACACCATATATTTT. Protein product: CASSPPPGQLGNTIYF.

This clone was counted once. CDR3 bases: TGTGCCAGTAGTATTGGGACAGGGGGACCGGAATCTTATGGCTACACCTTC. It translates to CASSIGTGGPESYGYTF. The chain is built from TRBV19 and TRBJ1-2; TRBD1 agrees at 11 bases. Looked up from germline, CDR1 is LNHDA and CDR2 is SQIVND (reference sequence). This CDR3 region has 17 residues. Trimming cost V 3 bases and J 5 bases; bases outside gene matches: 11.

DNA of the CDR3: TGTGCCAGCTCACCGCAGGGGAGCAATCAGCCCCAGCATTTT. The encoded protein is CASSPQGSNQPQHF. The chain links TRBV18 to TRBJ1-5, with D maybe TRBD1 (6 bases). The CDR3 contains 14 residues. Germline CDR1 KGHSH, CDR2 LQKENI. V lost 3 bases and J 1 base, leaving 7 bases between the germline ends.

The chain uses TRBV25-1 and TRBJ2-3; D perhaps matches TRBD2 (6 bases). With 7 bases removed from V and 5 bases from J, the gap between germline ends came to 16 bases. The CDR3 loop spans 14 amino acids. Germline CDR1 reads MGHDK; CDR2 reads SYGVNS. The CDR3, as DNA: TGTGCCAGCAAGAGTCGGGAGATGAGAGATACGCAGTATTTT. Its translation: CASKSREMRDTQYF.

The rearrangement uses TRBV6-5 and TRBJ2-2, with a possible D match to TRBD2 (6 bases). V gave up 5 bases and J gave up 3 bases, with 10 bases separating them. The CDR3 loop spans 14 amino acids. Germline assignment: CDR1 MNHEY and CDR2 SVGAGI. The CDR3 loop is CASSGSSDTGELFF. CDR3 coding DNA: TGTGCCAGCAGTGGATCTAGCGACACCGGGGAGCTGTTTTTT.

The chain uses TRBV5-1 and TRBJ2-1; 11 bases line up with TRBD2. V lost 4 bases and J lost 4; bases outside the gene matches: 10. This CDR3 is 17 amino acids long. Germline values: CDR1 SGHRS, CDR2 YFSETQ. CDR3 sequence (DNA): TGCGCCAGCAGCCCCCTACTAGCGGGAGATAGATACAATGAGCAGTTCTTC. Protein sequence: CASSPLLAGDRYNEQFF.

The gene calls are TRBV30 and TRBJ1-4; possible D gene TRBD1, 5 bases. The CDR3 totals 14 residues. Germline V lookup: CDR1 GTSNPN, CDR2 SVGIG (reference sequence). Trimming took off 0 bases at V and 4 bases at J, with 9 bases between the two ends. CDR3 sequence reads: CAWSVPGINEKLFF. CDR3 nucleotide sequence: TGTGCCTGGAGTGTACCAGGGATTAATGAAAAACTGTTTTTT.

This clone was seen more than once but under ten times. CDR3 in amino acids: CAISQLAGTYNEQFF. Written as DNA, the CDR3 is TGTGCCATCAGCCAATTAGCGGGAACCTACAATGAGCAGTTCTTC. This rearrangement joins TRBV10-3 to TRBJ2-1, with 8 nucleotides matching TRBD2. Losses at the gene ends were 6 bases for V and 2 bases for J; bases not matched to a gene: 6. Germline V lookup: CDR1 ENHRY, CDR2 SYGVKD. This CDR3 region has 15 residues.

The gene calls are TRBV6-6 and TRBJ1-4; tentatively, D is TRBD1 (6 bases). This CDR3 spans 13 amino acids. Germline-derived CDR1 and CDR2 are MNHNY and SVGAGI (reference sequence). V lost 6 bases and J lost 6, with 11 bases in between. Here the CDR3 DNA reads TGTGCCAGCAGAGGACAGTGGCATGAAAAACTGTTTTTT. Translating it yields CASRGQWHEKLFF.

This chain joins TRBV13 and TRBJ2-5; TRBD2 matches 9 bases. The length of the CDR3 is 17 residues. Looked up from germline, CDR1 is PRHDT and CDR2 is FYEKMQ (reference sequence). J lost 5 bases, V lost 5 bases, and 15 bases had no gene match. CDR3 protein: CASSGAGDSGSEETQYF. CDR3 sequence (DNA): TGTGCCAGCAGCGGAGCGGGTGATAGCGGGAGTGAGGAGACCCAGTACTTC.

The chain employs TRBV7-9 and TRBJ2-1; TRBD2 might be the D (5 bases). CDR3 length: 14 residues. CDR1 is SEHNR, CDR2 FQNEAQ, per germline (reference sequence). Trimming removed 5 bases at V and 6 bases at J, with 14 bases between. This CDR3 is CASSLGVAANEQFF. CDR3 DNA: TGTGCCAGCAGCCTCGGGGTAGCAGCCAATGAGCAGTTCTTC.

J is TRBJ1-1 and V is TRBV4-1; D perhaps matches TRBD1 (5 bases). The V gene lost 2 bases and the J gene lost 1 base, with 11 bases spanning the gap. The germline gives CDR1 MGHRA, CDR2 YSYEKL. The CDR3 totals 15 residues. CDR3 bases: TGCGCCAGCAGCCAAAGGGGTGGGGAGAACACTGAAGCTTTCTTT. Translating gives CASSQRGGENTEAFF.